Each of the 20 T cell receptor beta chains below was sequenced from the same sample in a study of T cells after yellow fever vaccination. TCRdb itself ran the 5' RACE reads through MiXCR, one entry per CDR3 protein. The table shows about 550,000 distinct CDR3 sequences, with 15% to 20% occurring only once. The specimen comprised PBMCs, sampled 15 days after the yellow fever booster vaccination. These receptors all come from a man aged 30-40 years who received the YFV17D yellow fever vaccine.

The V and J genes are TRBV4-3 and TRBJ1-2, with TRBD1 matching over 9 bases. The CDR3 totals 14 residues. The germline V gene has CDR1 LGHNA and CDR2 YSLEER. The V segment lost 4 bases and the J segment 8 bases; nucleotides outside the gene matches: 8. CDR3 sequence: CASSLEQGAPGYTF. CDR3 in DNA: TGCGCCAGCAGCCTAGAACAGGGGGCGCCCGGCTACACCTTC.

This clonotype appeared a single time. The gene calls are TRBV19 and TRBJ2-7; no clear D gene. V shed 4 bases and J shed 0 bases, with 10 bases lying between them. The CDR3 covers 14 residues. Per the germline V gene, CDR1 is LNHDA and CDR2 is SQIVND (reference sequence). The CDR3 region has the DNA TGTGCCAGTAGTACCCGACTGGCCTCCTACGAGCAGTACTTC. Translating gives CASSTRLASYEQYF.

This clonotype was seen a handful of times. The genes are TRBV10-3 and TRBJ2-1; a weak D match, TRBD2 (5 bases). CDR1 is ENHRY, CDR2 SYGVKD, per germline. The CDR3 covers 14 residues. Trimming took 10 bases from V and 7 from J, leaving 20 bases between them. CDR3 nucleotide sequence: TGTGCCAGCACCTATTCCTCCCCGGGGAATGAGCAGTTCTTC. Translated, it gives CASTYSSPGNEQFF.

This clonotype was counted only a few times. J is TRBJ2-7 and V is TRBV29-1; D may be TRBD1 (6 bases). The ends were cut back, 0 bases at V and 0 bases at J, with 12 bases in the middle. CDR1 SQVTM and CDR2 ANQGSEA come from the germline V gene. The CDR3 runs 15 residues. The CDR3: CSVEEGQKSSYEQYF. In nucleotides, the CDR3 is TGCAGCGTTGAAGAAGGACAGAAGAGCTCCTACGAGCAGTACTTC.

The chain combines TRBV7-8 with TRBJ2-7; D is uncertain. The CDR3 covers 14 residues. Trimming left V 5 bases short and J 2 bases short, with 13 bases between. CDR1 and CDR2 from the germline V gene are SGHVS and FQNEAQ. In DNA form, the CDR3 reads TGTGCCAGCAGCCCTACTGGCGGCGCCTACGAGCAGTACTTC. Encoded protein: CASSPTGGAYEQYF.

This chain connects TRBV20-1 to TRBJ2-1; D is possibly TRBD1 or TRBD2 (6 bases each). V was pared by 5 bases and J by 9 bases, with 17 bases between. The CDR3 is 13 residues long. Germline V CDR1 and CDR2: DFQATT, SNEGSKA (reference sequence). DNA for the CDR3: TGCAGTGCTGAGGAGGGGGTTGGGACTGAGCAGTTCTTC. Amino acid sequence: CSAEEGVGTEQFF.

This chain joins TRBV5-1 and TRBJ2-2; D remains ambiguous. Trimming removed 0 bases from V and 3 bases from J, with 9 bases in between. The germline V gene has CDR1 SGHRS and CDR2 YFSETQ. The CDR3 extends over 15 amino acids. CDR3 region: CASSLGIADTGELFF. The CDR3 DNA sequence: TGCGCCAGCAGCTTGGGAATTGCGGACACCGGGGAGCTGTTTTTT.

In this sample, this clonotype turned up a few times. J is TRBJ2-7 and V is TRBV7-2; possibly TRBD2 for D (5 bases). The germline V and J ends were trimmed by 5 bases and 9 bases, with 20 bases remaining between them. The CDR3 covers 14 residues. Germline CDR1 is SGHTA and CDR2 is FQGNSA. The CDR3 DNA reads as TGTGCCAGCAGCCCCGGAGGTGGTTCTTGGAGGCAGTACTTC. The encoded protein is CASSPGGGSWRQYF.

This clonotype was observed many times. The chain couples TRBV20-1 to TRBJ1-1, with unresolved D. Per germline, CDR1 DFQATT and CDR2 SNEGSKA (reference sequence). This CDR3 is 11 amino acids long. V lost 1 base to trimming and J lost 1 base, with 1 base between them. The CDR3 here is CSARGNTEAFF. DNA of the CDR3: TGCAGTGCTAGAGGGAACACTGAAGCTTTCTTT.

The sample holds one count of this clonotype. The rearrangement uses TRBV4-3 and TRBJ2-1, with TRBD2 identical over 14 bases. V dropped 4 bases and J dropped 6; count of bases not matched to a gene: 5. This CDR3 has 16 amino acids. Germline-derived CDR1 and CDR2 are LGHNA and YSLEER. The CDR3 region is CASSPLTSGRGNEQFF. CDR3 sequence (DNA): TGCGCCAGCAGCCCCCTGACTAGCGGGAGGGGCAATGAGCAGTTCTTC.

The V gene is TRBV7-8, the J gene TRBJ2-1; tentatively, D is TRBD1 (5 bases). V dropped 5 bases and J dropped 2 bases, with 13 bases sitting between them. Germline V gene lookup returns CDR1 SGHVS and CDR2 FQNEAQ. This CDR3 spans 15 amino acids. In nucleotides, the CDR3 is TGTGCCAGCAGCCCCAGGGATATTCCCTACAATGAGCAGTTCTTC. Its translation: CASSPRDIPYNEQFF.

The V gene is TRBV30, the J gene TRBJ1-1; D unresolved. CDR3 length: 11 amino acids. Germline lookup yields CDR1 GTSNPN and CDR2 SVGIG (reference sequence). Trimming stripped 5 bases from V and 1 base from J, with 5 bases between. The chain's CDR3 is CAWSRNTEAFF. The CDR3 nucleotides read TGTGCCTGGTCCCGGAACACTGAAGCTTTCTTT. Full variable domain (remainder filled in from reference TRBV30 and TRBJ1-1): SQTIHQWPATLVQPVGSPLSLECTVEGTSNPNLYWYRQAAGRGLQLLFYSVGIGQISSEVPQNLSASRPQDRQFILSSKKLLLSDSGFYLCAWSRNTEAFFGQGTRLTVV.

The chain couples TRBV7-5 to TRBJ2-5; the table assigns TRBD1, which was not confirmed against the DNA. TRBV7-5 is a pseudogene segment. The length of the CDR3 is 18 residues. This CDR3 is CFSATSNLGGAGMETQYF. CDR3 nucleotide sequence: TGTTTCTCTGCCACCTCCAACCTAGGGGGCGCCGGAATGGAGACCCAGTACTTC.

V gene TRBV5-1 combines with J gene TRBJ2-7; maybe TRBD2 (5 bases). The CDR3 totals 14 residues. Germline V gene lookup returns CDR1 SGHRS and CDR2 YFSETQ. Trimming pared 6 bases from V and 3 bases from J, leaving 16 bases between. This CDR3 is CASMGEQRSYEQYF. The CDR3 bases are TGCGCCAGCATGGGTGAGCAGCGGAGCTACGAGCAGTACTTC.

The chain is built from TRBV4-3 and TRBJ2-5, with D perhaps assigned TRBD1 or TRBD2 (6 bases each). The CDR3 extends over 15 amino acids. Trimming left V 3 bases short and J 4 bases short, with 15 bases between. Germline assignment: CDR1 LGHNA and CDR2 YSLEER. CDR3 sequence (DNA): TGCGCCAGCAGCCACCTAAGGGGGGAAGGAGAGACCCAGTACTTC. Protein sequence: CASSHLRGEGETQYF.

This clonotype was counted between two and nine times. The chain employs TRBV19 and TRBJ2-1; D remains ambiguous. CDR1 and CDR2 (germline): LNHDA, SQIVND (reference sequence). Trimming took off 4 bases at V and 9 bases at J, with 7 bases between the two ends. The length of the CDR3 is 11 residues. In nucleotides, the CDR3 is TGTGCCAGTAGTACTGTCGGTGAGCAGTTCTTC. It encodes CASSTVGEQFF.

This clonotype was seen more than once but under ten times. The chain carries TRBV5-6 and TRBJ1-5; D possibly corresponds to TRBD1 (6 bases). Trimming pared 4 bases from V and 3 bases from J, leaving 14 bases between. Germline V CDR1 and CDR2: SGHDT, YYEEEE. This CDR3 is 15 amino acids long. CDR3 coding DNA: TGTGCCAGCAGCGAATTCACAGGGACCAATCAGCCCCAGCATTTT. Its protein product is CASSEFTGTNQPQHF.

The chain has TRBV29-1 and TRBJ2-5; 16 bases match TRBD2. The CDR3 consists of 14 residues. V was pared by 8 bases and J by 10 bases, with 10 bases of the junction left unmatched. CDR1 is SQVTM, CDR2 ANQGSEA, per germline. Here the CDR3 reads CSTGPGLAGGVQYF. The CDR3 nucleotides read TGCAGCACCGGACCGGGACTAGCGGGAGGGGTCCAGTACTTC.

This clonotype showed up just a few times. V is TRBV20-1 and J is TRBJ2-1; D gene unclear. Deletions cut 5 bases from V and 6 bases from J, with 8 bases between. The germline V gene encodes CDR1 DFQATT and CDR2 SNEGSKA (reference sequence). The CDR3 runs 11 residues. CDR3 amino acids: CSARRSNEQFF. CDR3 nucleotide sequence: TGCAGTGCTCGGCGATCCAATGAGCAGTTCTTC.

This clonotype was observed a handful of times. The chain joins TRBV7-2 to TRBJ1-6, with D unclear. CDR1 and CDR2 from the germline V gene are SGHTA and FQGNSA. This CDR3 region has 13 residues. Trimming pared 6 bases from V and 10 bases from J, leaving 13 bases between. CDR3 in DNA: TGTGCCAGCAGTCCCTCGGTCAGCTCACCCCTCCACTTT. Residues: CASSPSVSSPLHF.